The 16 T cell receptor beta chains reported below all come from one sample, sequenced in a study of blood T cell repertoires in COVID-19. Some clones are missing from TCRdb's copy, which holds only in-frame ones; the method was immunoSEQ multiplex PCR. The sample shows about 79,000 clones, roughly 89% of them seen only once. Sequencing was performed on peripheral blood. The receptors stem from a man between 65 and 80 years old with active or convalescent COVID-19.

V usage is TRBV19 and J usage is TRBJ2-1; 12 nucleotides agree with TRBD2. CDR3 length: 18 residues. Looked up from germline, CDR1 is LNHDA and CDR2 is SQIVND (reference sequence). The junction had 18 bases not matched to a gene; V was cut back by 3 bases and J by 12 bases. The CDR3 DNA reads TGTGCCAGTAGTATTGGGGGCTGGGGGCTAGCGGGAGGGGTAGGGCAGTTCTTC. Protein: CASSIGGWGLAGGVGQFF.

This clone was counted only a few times. This chain joins TRBV10-3 and TRBJ2-1; 11 nucleotides line up with TRBD2. Per the germline V gene, CDR1 is ENHRY and CDR2 is SYGVKD. The CDR3 is 15 amino acids. V lost 4 bases and J lost 8; bases outside the gene matches: 7. CDR3 in amino acids: CAISGTSGSNYEQFF. DNA for the CDR3: TGTGCCATCAGTGGAACTAGCGGGAGTAACTATGAGCAGTTCTTC.

The rearrangement links TRBV10-3 to TRBJ2-7; D is ambiguous. V was clipped by 3 bases and J by 5 bases, with 14 bases between them. Germline CDR1 is ENHRY and CDR2 is SYGVKD. The CDR3 consists of 14 residues. The CDR3 loop is CAISERTVVHEQYF. CDR3 DNA: TGTGCCATCAGTGAAAGAACAGTGGTCCACGAGCAGTACTTC.

The rearrangement links TRBV5-1 to TRBJ2-2; the D gene is possibly TRBD1 (6 bases). Trimming pared 2 bases from V and 4 bases from J, leaving 18 bases between. Germline CDR1 is SGHRS and CDR2 is YFSETQ. This CDR3 is 17 amino acids long. Written as DNA, the CDR3 is TGCGCCAGCAGCTTTTACACAGGGTCCTCCGTCACCGGGGAGCTGTTTTTT. It is translated as CASSFYTGSSVTGELFF. The full variable domain, with the rest looked up from reference TRBV5-1 and TRBJ2-2, is KAGVTQTPRYLIKTRGQQVTLSCSPISGHRSVSWYQQTPGQGLQFLFEYFSETQRNKGNFPGRFSGRQFSNSRSEMNVSTLELGDSALYLCASSFYTGSSVTGELFFGEGSRLTVL.

This clone appeared a single time. The chain combines TRBV11-2 with TRBJ2-3, with D perhaps TRBD2 (5 bases). Germline lookup yields CDR1 SGHAT and CDR2 FQNNGV. Trimming removed 4 bases at V and 1 base at J, with 12 bases between. This CDR3 contains 15 residues. The CDR3 bases are TGTGCCAGCAGCTATGGAGTCGGGGGCACAGATACGCAGTATTTT. It encodes CASSYGVGGTDTQYF.

The chain carries TRBV24-1 and TRBJ2-6; a weak D match, TRBD1 (5 bases). Per germline, CDR1 KGHDR and CDR2 SFDVKD. The V gene lost 3 bases and the J gene lost 0 bases, with 8 bases spanning the gap. The CDR3 spans 16 residues. This CDR3 is CATSDEGHSGANVLTF. For the CDR3, the DNA is TGTGCCACCAGTGATGAAGGACACTCTGGGGCCAACGTCCTGACTTTC.

The chain is built from TRBV3-1 (or the pseudogene TRBV3-2) and TRBJ2-2; 11 bases match TRBD1. The CDR3 is 21 amino acids. Germline V gene data show CDR1 as LGHDT and CDR2 as YNNKEL (reference sequence). V was pared by 4 bases and J by 3 bases, with 19 bases of the junction left unmatched. The DNA of the CDR3 is TGTGCCAGCAGCCTAAGGAGCCGGGACAGGGGGGTCAAGTGGGACACCGGGGAGCTGTTTTTT. Protein sequence: CASSLRSRDRGVKWDTGELFF.

The chain recombines TRBV5-1 with TRBJ1-3; tentative D call: TRBD1 (6 bases). The CDR3 sequence is 15 residues long. The V end was cut by 4 bases, the J end by 0 bases, with 11 bases between. Germline CDR1 is SGHRS and CDR2 is YFSETQ. The CDR3 reads CASSPQGYSGNTIYF. In nucleotides, the CDR3 is TGCGCCAGCAGCCCACAGGGCTACTCTGGAAACACCATATATTTT.

J is TRBJ1-1 and V is TRBV5-6, with a weak D call TRBD1 (5 bases). Looked up from germline, CDR1 is SGHDT and CDR2 is YYEEEE. V lost 6 bases and J 4 bases, leaving 16 bases between the germline ends. This CDR3 has 14 amino acids. CDR3: CASNKDPRGTEAFF. CDR3 sequence (DNA): TGTGCCAGCAACAAGGACCCAAGGGGCACTGAAGCTTTCTTT.

V usage is TRBV24-1 and J usage is TRBJ1-5; 7 bases match TRBD1. CDR1 is KGHDR and CDR2 is SFDVKD in the germline V gene. CDR3 length: 15 amino acids. After removal of 5 bases from V and 1 base from J, the junction contained 4 bases not matched to a gene. The chain's CDR3 is CATSVAGGSNQPQHF. The CDR3 DNA reads as TGTGCCACCAGTGTGGCAGGGGGAAGCAATCAGCCCCAGCATTTT.

The chain recombines TRBV3-1 (or the pseudogene TRBV3-2) with TRBJ1-2; 8 nucleotides agree with TRBD1. CDR1 and CDR2 from the germline V gene are LGHDT and YNNKEL (reference sequence). V shed 0 bases and J 3 bases; nucleotides not matched to a gene: 15. The CDR3 is 19 residues long. The CDR3 DNA is TGTGCCAGCAGCCAAGATAGGACAGGGCGGCTTGGTTCGCACTATGGCTACACCTTC. This codes for CASSQDRTGRLGSHYGYTF.

The rearrangement uses TRBV19 and TRBJ2-3; 9 bases fit TRBD2. Germline V CDR1 and CDR2: LNHDA, SQIVND (reference sequence). J gave up 2 bases and V 7 bases, and 10 bases lay outside the gene matches. The CDR3 contains 16 residues. This CDR3 is CASTSLAGVTTDTQYF. CDR3 sequence (DNA): TGTGCCAGTACCTCCTTAGCGGGAGTTACCACAGATACGCAGTATTTT.

This rearrangement joins TRBV24-1 to TRBJ2-1, with 11 bases aligning to TRBD2. V lost 3 bases to trimming and J lost 8 bases; unmatched junction nucleotides: 5. The CDR3 is made up of 15 amino acids. Germline V CDR1 and CDR2: KGHDR, SFDVKD. The CDR3 coding sequence is TGTGCCACCAGTGATCAAATAGCGGGAGGGGATGAGCAGTTCTTC. Its protein product is CATSDQIAGGDEQFF.

The chain links TRBV13 to TRBJ2-7, with D uncertain. This CDR3 contains 16 residues. V shed 5 bases and J shed 0 bases, with 17 bases lying between them. The germline CDR1 and CDR2 sequences are PRHDT and FYEKMQ (reference sequence). The CDR3 reads CASSGSGLTSSYEQYF. DNA for the CDR3: TGTGCCAGCAGCGGGTCCGGGTTGACGAGCTCCTACGAGCAGTACTTC.

The chain joins TRBV2 to TRBJ2-3; 10 bases align to TRBD2. The V gene end was trimmed by 3 bases and the J gene end by 6 bases; junction bases not matched to a gene: 6. CDR3 length: 15 residues. Germline lookup yields CDR1 SNHLY and CDR2 FYNNEI. Here the CDR3 reads CASSETSSGRDTQYF. DNA of the CDR3: TGTGCCAGCAGTGAGACCAGTAGCGGGAGGGATACGCAGTATTTT.

The chain has TRBV6-5 and TRBJ2-7; 10 bases fit TRBD1. The ends lost 4 bases at V and 7 bases at J; junction bases unmatched: 13. The CDR3 is 16 amino acids. CDR1 MNHEY and CDR2 SVGAGI come from the germline V gene. CDR3 coding DNA: TGTGCCAGCAGTTTTAGCCATCCGGGACAGGGGAGGGAGCAGTACTTC. Translating it yields CASSFSHPGQGREQYF.